A selection of T cell receptor beta chains follows, all from one sample in a study of T cell responses to AZD1222 COVID-19 vaccine. TCRdb's table, derived via immunoSEQ multiplex PCR, lists solely in-frame clones and lacks some. Of some 96,000 clones in the sample, 88% are singletons; the top ten hold 2.5% to 3.5%. Material: peripheral blood, obtained on day 0 of AZD1222 vaccination. Receptors originate from an adult in good health. Each CDR3 is given with its conserved first and last residue. The D gene is left open where the match is weak. Rows may omit the clone size; those that give it use once, few, many or a size class.

TRBJ2-3 | 16 | . | . | TRBV28 | TGTGCCAGCAGAGTGTGGGTCGGGAGTGTGCAAGATACGCAGTATTTT | CASRVWVGSVQDTQYF
TRBJ1-6 | 16 | . | TRBD1 | TRBV28 | TGTGCCAGCAGGAAAATGGGGACAGGGAAGAATTCACCCCTCCACTTT | CASRKMGTGKNSPLHF
TRBJ1-3 | 13 | . | . | TRBV11-2 | TGTGCCAGCAGCTCTGGGCCTGGAAACACCATATATTTT | CASSSGPGNTIYF
TRBJ1-1 | 14 | . | . | TRBV5-4 | TGTGCCAGCAGCTTGGGGGGGCGAAAAGCTGAAGCTTTCTTT | CASSLGGRKAEAFF
TRBJ1-6 | 15 | . | . | TRBV30 | TGTGCCTGGAGTCCAGGATTCTCCTATAATTCACCCCTCCACTTT | CAWSPGFSYNSPLHF
TRBJ2-4 | 15 | . | . | TRBV7-9 | TGTGCCAGCAGCTTAGCGCGGGGAAGGCAAAACATTCAGTACTTC | CASSLARGRQNIQYF
TRBJ2-5 | 15 | . | . | TRBV10-3 | TGTGCCCCCCCGGCCGGGACAATCGATCAAGAGACCCAGTACTTC | CAPPAGTIDQETQYF
TRBJ2-7 | 10 | . | . | TRBV30 | TGTGCCTCCTCCGCCTACGAGCAGTACTTC | CASSAYEQYF
TRBJ1-2 | 16 | . | . | TRBV30 | TGTGCCTCAACTCCAGTCTGGGCGGGGGCCTCCTATGGCTACACCTTC | CASTPVWAGASYGYTF
TRBJ1-1 | 17 | . | . | TRBV21-1 | TGTGCCAGCAGCAAATACCGACCAACAGGCGAGGGGACTGAAGCTTTCTTT | CASSKYRPTGEGTEAFF
TRBJ2-2 | 11 | . | . | TRBV20-1 | TGCAGTGCGTCCCCGACCGGGGAGCTGTTTTTT | CSASPTGELFF
TRBJ2-3 | 17 | . | . | TRBV28 | TGTGCCAGCAGTTTAGGCCCTTTTGGCAGGTACACAGATACGCAGTATTTT | CASSLGPFGRYTDTQYF
TRBJ2-1 | 13 | once | TRBD1 | TRBV3-1/TRBV3-2 | TGTGCCAGCAGCCAGGACAGGGGGGAAATCGAGTTCTTC | CASSQDRGEIEFF
TRBJ2-5 | 14 | . | . | TRBV18 | TGTGCCAGCTCACCACCGGCAGCACAAGAGACCCAGTACTTC | CASSPPAAQETQYF
TRBJ1-2 | 14 | . | . | TRBV6-2/TRBV6-3 | TGTGCCAGCAGTTACAGGGGACGAGCCTATGGCTACACCTTC | CASSYRGRAYGYTF
TRBJ2-3 | 14 | . | . | TRBV24-1 | TGTGCCACCAGTGACCCGACGGAGACAGATACGCAGTATTTT | CATSDPTETDTQYF
TRBJ2-2 | 13 | . | . | TRBV12-3/TRBV12-4 | TGTGCCAGCAGCATATCGAACACCGGGGAGCTGTTTTTT | CASSISNTGELFF
TRBJ1-6 | 15 | . | TRBD1 | TRBV4-2 | TGTGCCAGCAGCCAAGAGGGGACAGCCGGCTCACCCCTCCACTTT | CASSQEGTAGSPLHF
TRBJ1-1 | 16 | . | TRBD1 | TRBV3-1/TRBV3-2 | TGTGCCAGCAGCACGACAGGGGGCGGCCTGAACACTGAAGCTTTCTTT | CASSTTGGGLNTEAFF
TRBJ1-1 | 15 | few | . | TRBV2 | TGTGCCAGCAGCCTAGAGGGGGGGCTGTACACTGAAGCTTTCTTT | CASSLEGGLYTEAFF
TRBJ2-1 | 18 | . | . | TRBV15 | TGTGCCACCAGCAGAGGCCCTAGACAGGCAAGCTCCTACAATGAGCAGTTCTTC | CATSRGPRQASSYNEQFF
TRBJ1-1 | 13 | once | . | TRBV28 | TGTGCCAGCAGTTCGGCGGGGGGCACTGAAGCTTTCTTT | CASSSAGGTEAFF
TRBJ2-1 | 18 | once | TRBD2 | TRBV27 | TGTGCCAGCCGGAAAGCAGCGGGATTCCTTAGCTCCTACAATGAGCAGTTCTTC | CASRKAAGFLSSYNEQFF
TRBJ1-5 | 13 | . | . | TRBV27 | TGTGCCGCACGGCCAGGGTTGGATCAGCCCCAGCATTTT | CAARPGLDQPQHF
TRBJ1-1 | 17 | medium-sized | TRBD1 | TRBV18 | TGTGCCAGCTCACCTTCCCCCGGGACAGGTCAGAACACTGAAGCTTTCTTT | CASSPSPGTGQNTEAFF
TRBJ2-7 | 18 | . | . | TRBV28 | TGTGCCAGCAGTTTAGACCTGACCCGGGCAGACTCCTACTACGAGCAGTACTTC | CASSLDLTRADSYYEQYF
TRBJ1-1 | 12 | once | . | TRBV29-1 | TGCAGCGTTGAACCACAAAGGGGAGAAGCTTTCTTT | CSVEPQRGEAFF